This TCR beta chain stems from a study of blood T cell repertoires in COVID-19. Study-wide background: The cDNA or gDNA used as material had been derived from T cells, B-cell-depleted T cells, or PBMCs.

Study processing details: Estimates of nucleated cell counts were drawn from the amplification of reference gene primers. Libraries were prepared by immunoSEQ multiplex PCR; TCRdb keeps only in-frame clonotypes and omits some of them. V and J calls plus clone size are reproduced from that table; the DNA served to infer D and trimming. The sample consists of approximately 440,000 clones, about 90% of them appearing once. The CDR3 has 16 amino acids. From germline, CDR1 is LNHDA and CDR2 SQIVND (reference sequence). Trimming stripped 5 bases from V and 0 bases from J, with 16 bases between. The TCR originated in a man aged 18 to 29 who had recovered from COVID-19. The V gene is TRBV19, the J gene TRBJ1-1; D not resolved. Source material: PBMCs or T cells enriched from blood (not recorded which). CDR3 in amino acids: CASSLGGGKLNTEAFF. CDR3 nucleotide sequence: TGTGCCAGTAGTCTTGGAGGAGGGAAATTGAACACTGAAGCTTTCTTT.